This TCR beta chain was documented in a study of blood T cell repertoires in COVID-19. Across the study: Sites in the United States, Italy and Spain provided acute and convalescent COVID-19 samples. Nucleic acid was either cDNA or gDNA, and it came from T cells, B-cell-depleted T cells, or PBMCs.

Per the germline V gene, CDR1 is SEHNR and CDR2 is FQNEAQ (reference sequence). The V gene end was trimmed by 5 bases and the J gene end by 0 bases; junction bases not matched to a gene: 6. The CDR3 has 16 residues. The authors' processing: Estimation of nucleated cell counts was performed using reference gene primer amplification. The method was immunoSEQ multiplex PCR; TCRdb's version includes in-frame clones alone and lacks a portion of them. V and J calls and clone size are given by that table; D and trimming were obtained from the DNA. The table shows roughly 91,000 clones, with roughly four fifths occurring only once.

The sequence came from an elderly woman with acute or convalescent COVID-19. This chain joins TRBV7-9 and TRBJ1-4; the match to TRBD1 covers 7 bases. Specimen: peripheral blood. The CDR3 region is CASSLYQGATNEKLFF. The CDR3, as DNA: TGTGCCAGCAGCCTGTACCAGGGGGCAACTAATGAAAAACTGTTTTTT.